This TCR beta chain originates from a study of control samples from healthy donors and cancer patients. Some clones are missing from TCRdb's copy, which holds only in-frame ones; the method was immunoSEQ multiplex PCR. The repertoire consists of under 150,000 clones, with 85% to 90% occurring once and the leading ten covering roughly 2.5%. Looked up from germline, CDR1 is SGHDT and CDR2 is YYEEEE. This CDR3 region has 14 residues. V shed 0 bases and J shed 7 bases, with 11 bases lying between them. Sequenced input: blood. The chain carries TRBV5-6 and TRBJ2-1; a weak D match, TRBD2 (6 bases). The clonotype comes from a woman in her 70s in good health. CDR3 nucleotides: TGTGCCAGCAGCTTGGGGCAGGCGGGGAATGAGCAGTTCTTC. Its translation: CASSLGQAGNEQFF.